The next 30 T cell receptor beta chains were all read from a single sample in a study of Ad26.COV2.S vaccination and SARS-CoV-2 variants. Described treatment: around 19 received Ad26.COV2.S at low or high dose, single or two shots; 5 received placebo; per-sample allocation not given. Sampling occurred on day 63 after the first vaccine or placebo injection. Clones were read by immunoSEQ multiplex PCR, and TCRdb kept only the in-frame ones, dropping some. The sample lists around 300,000 clones, about 88% seen once, with 6.4% in the top ten. Sequencing used peripheral blood, obtained in a trial of Ad26.COV2.S vaccine versus placebo. The receptor set was obtained from a person between 18 and 65 years old who received the Ad26.COV2.S COVID-19 vaccine or a placebo.

The CDR3 DNA follows: TGTGCCAGCAGCGATAGACTAGCGGGTCGCTACAATGAGCAGTTCTTC. Translating it yields CASSDRLAGRYNEQFF. The rearrangement links TRBV9 to TRBJ2-1, with 10 bases identical to TRBD2. Germline values: CDR1 SGDLS, CDR2 YYNGEE. With V trimmed by 3 bases and J by 3 bases, 6 bases remained unmatched. The CDR3 contains 16 residues.

The chain carries TRBV24-1 and TRBJ2-3; perhaps TRBD2 as D (5 bases). Per germline, CDR1 KGHDR and CDR2 SFDVKD. The CDR3 sequence is 12 residues long. V lost 2 bases and J 13 bases, leaving 12 bases between the germline ends. CDR3 sequence reads: CATSDSRPGKYF. In DNA, the CDR3 is TGTGCCACCAGTGATTCCCGGCCGGGAAAGTATTTT.

The rearrangement uses TRBV7-9 and TRBJ2-3, with D perhaps TRBD1 (6 bases). The ends were cut back, 8 bases at V and 2 bases at J, with 14 bases in the middle. The CDR3 length is 14 residues. The germline V gene has CDR1 SEHNR and CDR2 FQNEAQ (reference sequence). The CDR3 DNA is TGTGCCAGCGGATACACAGGGATCACAGATACGCAGTATTTT. Translation: CASGYTGITDTQYF.

The rearrangement uses TRBV30 and TRBJ2-1; 9 bases match TRBD1. This CDR3 comprises 14 residues. With V trimmed by 2 bases and J by 3 bases, 2 bases remained unmatched. CDR1 and CDR2 from the germline V gene are GTSNPN and SVGIG (reference sequence). Here the CDR3 DNA reads TGTGCCTGGAGTCAGGGACAGGGCTACAATGAGCAGTTCTTC. Translated: CAWSQGQGYNEQFF.

This clone was counted a few times. The J gene is TRBJ2-3, the V gene TRBV6-4; a weak D match, TRBD2 (6 bases). Germline values: CDR1 MRHNA, CDR2 SNTAGT. The CDR3 length is 15 residues. Trimming took 4 bases from V and 1 from J, leaving 12 bases between them. The chain's CDR3 is CASSGGGGGTDTQYF. Written as DNA, the CDR3 is TGTGCCAGCAGTGGAGGTGGCGGGGGCACAGATACGCAGTATTTT.

This clone was found a few times. The rearrangement links TRBV14 to TRBJ2-7; 7 positions match TRBD2. This CDR3 comprises 17 residues. V lost 4 bases and J lost 1; bases outside the gene matches: 13. Germline CDR1 SGHDN, CDR2 FVKESK. CDR3 nucleotide sequence: TGTGCCAGCAGCCCCCTGAGGGCGGGAGTAGGTTCCTACGAGCAGTACTTC. Its translation: CASSPLRAGVGSYEQYF. The variable domain in full, completed from reference TRBV14 and TRBJ2-7, reads EAGVTQFPSHSVIEKGQTVTLRCDPISGHDNLYWYRRVMGKEIKFLLHFVKESKQDESGMPNNRFLAERTGGTYSTLKVQPAELEDSGVYFCASSPLRAGVGSYEQYFGPGTRLTVT.

The V call is TRBV4-3, the J call TRBJ2-2; D uncertain. The germline V and J ends were trimmed by 0 bases and 0 bases, with 8 bases remaining between them. The germline V gene has CDR1 LGHNA and CDR2 YSLEER. This CDR3 has 16 amino acids. For the CDR3, the DNA is TGCGCCAGCAGCCAAGATTACGGAACGAACACCGGGGAGCTGTTTTTT. Protein product: CASSQDYGTNTGELFF.

As concerns this clone: The same CDR3 also results from other DNA sequences found in this sample. The chain links TRBV27 to TRBJ2-7; the match to TRBD1 covers 9 bases. Per the germline V gene, CDR1 is MNHEY and CDR2 is SMNVEV (reference sequence). The CDR3 spans 12 residues. V was clipped by 6 bases and J by 5 bases; unmatched bases: 2. CDR3 loop: CASSRTGDEQYF. The CDR3 DNA reads TGTGCCAGCAGCCGGACAGGGGACGAGCAGTACTTC.

Points on this clone: The junction departs from germline at one end; a sequencing error may be responsible. The chain combines TRBV4-2 with TRBJ2-1; D is possibly TRBD1 (6 bases). The V gene's germline CDR1 is LGHNA and CDR2 YNFKEQ. CDR3 size: 13 residues. The CDR3, as DNA: TGTGCCAGCAGCCAAGTTTCTGAGGCAGGGGTGATCTTC. It is translated as CASSQVSEAGVIF.

In this sample, this clone turned up once. The V gene is TRBV6-5, the J gene TRBJ1-4; 8 bases are shared with TRBD1. V trimming: 6 bases; J trimming: 4 bases; junction bases outside the gene matches: 7. This CDR3 comprises 15 residues. Germline V gene sequence: CDR1 MNHEY, CDR2 SVGAGI. CDR3 sequence (DNA): TGTGCCAGCAGAGCCGCCGGACAGGGTAATGAAAAACTGTTTTTT. Protein: CASRAAGQGNEKLFF.

This chain connects TRBV14 to TRBJ2-5; tentative D call: TRBD2 (5 bases). Germline values: CDR1 SGHDN, CDR2 FVKESK. The germline V and J ends were trimmed by 0 bases and 7 bases, with 15 bases remaining between them. This CDR3 contains 15 residues. The CDR3, as DNA: TGTGCCAGCAGCCAAGATCCCGGGCGGGTTTGGACCCAGTACTTC. Translating it yields CASSQDPGRVWTQYF. Full variable domain (outside the CDR3, taken from reference TRBV14 and TRBJ2-5): EAGVTQFPSHSVIEKGQTVTLRCDPISGHDNLYWYRRVMGKEIKFLLHFVKESKQDESGMPNNRFLAERTGGTYSTLKVQPAELEDSGVYFCASSQDPGRVWTQYFGPGTRLLVL.

V is TRBV5-4 and J is TRBJ1-6; no clear D. V was shortened by 0 bases and J by 2 bases, with 9 bases between the two germline ends. The length of the CDR3 is 16 residues. Germline V gene lookup returns CDR1 SGHNT and CDR2 YYREEE (reference sequence). This chain's CDR3 is CASSLDGITYNSPLHF. The CDR3 DNA reads TGTGCCAGCAGCTTGGATGGTATAACCTATAATTCACCCCTCCACTTT.

The chain combines TRBV27 with TRBJ1-6; D possibly corresponds to TRBD1 (6 bases). Germline V lookup: CDR1 MNHEY, CDR2 SMNVEV (reference sequence). CDR3 length equals 15 residues. V lost 2 bases and J 6 bases, leaving 11 bases between the germline ends. For the CDR3, the DNA is TGTGCCAGCAGTTTAAAAGCAGGGGTTAATTCACCCCTCCACTTT. Translating gives CASSLKAGVNSPLHF.

V gene TRBV7-9 combines with J gene TRBJ2-7, with TRBD1 matching over 7 bases. CDR1 SEHNR and CDR2 FQNEAQ come from the germline V gene (reference sequence). The junction had 10 bases not matched to a gene; V was cut back by 5 bases and J by 6 bases. The CDR3 sequence is 14 residues long. In DNA, the CDR3 is TGTGCCAGCAGCCCAAGGGACAGACCCATCGAGCAGTACTTC. This gives the protein CASSPRDRPIEQYF.

The chain is built from TRBV11-1 and TRBJ1-6, with a tentative D call TRBD1 (5 bases). Per the germline V gene, CDR1 is SGHAT and CDR2 is FQDESV (reference sequence). Trimming stripped 2 bases from V and 4 bases from J, with 9 bases between. This CDR3 has 15 amino acids. CDR3 sequence reads: CASSLPGNYNSPLHF. CDR3 DNA sequence: TGTGCCAGCAGCTTACCAGGGAATTATAATTCACCCCTCCACTTT.

The chain has TRBV2 and TRBJ2-3; a possible D gene is TRBD1 (5 bases). From germline, CDR1 is SNHLY and CDR2 FYNNEI. Trimming left V 7 bases short and J 1 base short, with 12 bases between. The CDR3 covers 14 residues. CDR3 nucleotide sequence: TGTGCCAGCACTGACAGAGGCCGCACAGATACGCAGTATTTT. Amino acid sequence: CASTDRGRTDTQYF.

The chain recombines TRBV5-1 with TRBJ2-2; D ambiguous. The CDR3 covers 14 residues. Looked up from germline, CDR1 is SGHRS and CDR2 is YFSETQ. V shed 0 bases and J shed 6 bases, with 9 bases lying between them. DNA for the CDR3: TGCGCCAGCAGCTTGGCCAGCACGTCCGGGGAGCTGTTTTTT. Translated: CASSLASTSGELFF. Drawing the rest from reference TRBV5-1 and TRBJ2-2, the complete variable domain is KAGVTQTPRYLIKTRGQQVTLSCSPISGHRSVSWYQQTPGQGLQFLFEYFSETQRNKGNFPGRFSGRQFSNSRSEMNVSTLELGDSALYLCASSLASTSGELFFGEGSRLTVL.

V is TRBV10-3 and J is TRBJ2-5; possibly TRBD2 for D (5 bases). CDR1 and CDR2 from the germline V gene are ENHRY and SYGVKD. The CDR3 is 12 residues long. The ends were cut back, 5 bases at V and 4 bases at J, with 8 bases in the middle. The CDR3 loop is CAISQLGETQYF. For the CDR3, the DNA is TGTGCCATCAGTCAACTAGGAGAGACCCAGTACTTC.

V is TRBV6-2 or TRBV6-3 and J is TRBJ2-6; D is ambiguous. V lost 0 bases, J lost 0 bases, and 3 bases lay in between. The germline gives CDR1 MNHEY, CDR2 SVGEGT. This CDR3 comprises 15 residues. In DNA form, the CDR3 reads TGTGCCAGCAGTTACTCGTACTCTGGGGCCAACGTCCTGACTTTC. It specifies CASSYSYSGANVLTF.

The rearrangement links TRBV12-3 or TRBV12-4 to TRBJ1-4, with a tentative D call TRBD1 (6 bases). This CDR3 has 13 amino acids. V was cut by 5 bases and J by 7 bases, with 11 bases left in between. Written as DNA, the CDR3 is TGTGCCAGCAGTCCAGGGGTGGGTGAAAAACTGTTTTTT. Amino acid sequence: CASSPGVGEKLFF.

The J gene is TRBJ2-2, the V gene TRBV9, with D hard to call. The germline CDR1 and CDR2 sequences are SGDLS and YYNGEE. Trimming left V 1 base short and J 5 bases short, with 15 bases between. The CDR3 has 16 residues. CDR3 DNA sequence: TGTGCCAGCAGCGTAAGGGCCGCCCTCCTGACCGGGGAGCTGTTTTTT. Amino acid sequence: CASSVRAALLTGELFF.

About this clone: A much bigger clone sits one base away, suggesting this may be a read error. The chain has TRBV6-5 and TRBJ1-1; 11 bases are a match to TRBD1. Trimming at V came to 2 bases and at J to 4 bases, leaving 0 bases not matched to a gene. The germline CDR1 and CDR2 sequences are MNHEY and SVGAGI. This CDR3 contains 14 residues. The CDR3 DNA follows: TGTGCCAGCAGTTACGGGACAGGGGGCACTGAAGCTTTCTTT. It encodes CASSYGTGGTEAFF.

The V gene is TRBV3-1 (or the pseudogene TRBV3-2), the J gene TRBJ1-4, with 10 nucleotides matching TRBD1. The germline CDR1 and CDR2 sequences are LGHDT and YNNKEL (reference sequence). The CDR3 totals 15 residues. V was clipped by 3 bases and J by 8 bases; unmatched bases: 6. CDR3 nucleotide sequence: TGTGCCAGCAGCCATTCGGGACAGGGGTACGAAAAACTGTTTTTT. Translation: CASSHSGQGYEKLFF.

This clone was seen just once. V and J are TRBV5-6 and TRBJ1-2; 9 nucleotides agree with TRBD1. The CDR3 extends over 15 amino acids. The V gene's germline CDR1 is SGHDT and CDR2 YYEEEE. With V trimmed by 3 bases and J by 7 bases, 10 bases remained unmatched. The CDR3 sequence: CASSWPGQGRSGYTF. For the CDR3, the DNA is TGTGCCAGCAGCTGGCCGGGACAGGGTCGGTCTGGCTACACCTTC.

The chain uses TRBV7-2 and TRBJ1-2; D ambiguous. Germline V gives CDR1 SGHTA, CDR2 FQGNSA. The germline V and J ends were trimmed by 6 bases and 0 bases, with 8 bases remaining between them. The CDR3 totals 13 residues. CDR3 nucleotide sequence: TGTGCCAGCAGGCAGGCTTCTAACTATGGCTACACCTTC. Amino acids: CASRQASNYGYTF.

This chain's CDR3 is CASSVVDRLNTEAFF. The CDR3 DNA is TGTGCCAGCAGCGTAGTTGACAGACTAAACACTGAAGCTTTCTTT. The chain recombines TRBV9 with TRBJ1-1; a weak D match, TRBD1 (5 bases). The ends were cut back, 0 bases at V and 2 bases at J, with 11 bases in the middle. The CDR3 runs to 15 residues. CDR1 and CDR2 (germline): SGDLS, YYNGEE.

This chain connects TRBV14 to TRBJ2-5; a possible D gene is TRBD2 (5 bases). CDR1 is SGHDN and CDR2 is FVKESK in the germline V gene. The CDR3 extends over 16 amino acids. V was pared by 2 bases and J by 4 bases, with 17 bases between. The CDR3: CASSQSSLRVSETQYF. The CDR3 nucleotides read TGTGCCAGCAGCCAATCGTCGTTGAGGGTTTCAGAGACCCAGTACTTC.

Points on this clone: Within the sample, other DNA sequences also encode this same CDR3. This sequence joins TRBV5-4 and TRBJ1-5; 8 nucleotides line up with TRBD1. Germline V CDR1 and CDR2: SGHNT, YYREEE (reference sequence). The CDR3 contains 16 residues. Germline trimming cut 0 bases from V and 4 bases from J; bases unmatched to any gene: 6. CDR3 bases: TGTGCCAGCAGCTTGGGAGGAACAGGGGGAAATCAGCCCCAGCATTTT. Translated: CASSLGGTGGNQPQHF.

The chain uses TRBV5-6 and TRBJ2-3, with D possibly TRBD1 on 6 matching bases. Germline CDR1 and CDR2: SGHDT and YYEEEE. The CDR3 consists of 16 residues. V lost 0 bases, J lost 3 bases, and 14 bases lay in between. In DNA, the CDR3 is TGTGCCAGCAGCTTGGAGTACAGGGTCGTAACAGATACGCAGTATTTT. Its protein product is CASSLEYRVVTDTQYF. The variable domain in full, with the rest retrieved from reference TRBV5-6 and TRBJ2-3, is DAGVTQSPTHLIKTRGQQVTLRCSPKSGHDTVSWYQQALGQGPQFIFQYYEEEERQRGNFPDRFSGHQFPNYSSELNVNALLLGDSALYLCASSLEYRVVTDTQYFGPGTRLTVL.

V is TRBV7-3 and J is TRBJ2-3, with 7 nucleotides matching TRBD1. Losses at the gene ends were 5 bases for V and 6 bases for J; bases not matched to a gene: 11. There are 15 residues in the CDR3. Looked up from germline, CDR1 is SGHTA and CDR2 is FQGTGA. CDR3 coding DNA: TGTGCCAGCAGCGTAAATGTAGGGGGCCGGGATACGCAGTATTTT. Translation: CASSVNVGGRDTQYF.